The 24 T cell receptor beta chains below were found in one sample sequenced in a study of shared clonotypes between healthy human individuals. Sequenced by immunoSEQ multiplex PCR; TCRdb stores in-frame clones only, minus some. Of under 1,100,000 clones detected, 75% to 85% appear once; the ten largest clones hold roughly 0.65%. Sequenced material: memory CD4+ T cells from PBMCs. Subset noted: CD45RA-negative fraction. The receptor set was obtained from a young man in good health. Some clones in this sample may be carry-over from other donors' samples.

To note about this clone: Other DNA variants within this sample encode the same CDR3. The chain is built from TRBV18 and TRBJ2-7; D ambiguous. The V gene lost 0 bases and the J gene lost 1 base, with 1 base spanning the gap. Germline V gene lookup returns CDR1 KGHSH and CDR2 LQKENI. The CDR3 has 12 residues. CDR3 DNA: TGTGCCAGCTCACCACCATCCTACGAGCAGTACTTC. It specifies CASSPPSYEQYF.

The CDR3 DNA sequence: TGTGCCAGCCTCGGACCGAGCTCTGGGGCCAACGTCCTGACTTTC. It is translated as CASLGPSSGANVLTF. This chain connects TRBV27 to TRBJ2-6; D not certain. The V end was cut by 8 bases, the J end by 0 bases, with 11 bases between. The CDR3 loop spans 15 amino acids. Germline V gives CDR1 MNHEY, CDR2 SMNVEV (reference sequence).

The chain employs TRBV7-2 and TRBJ2-7; 9 bases match TRBD1. V shed 1 base and J 7 bases; nucleotides not matched to a gene: 8. Germline-derived CDR1 and CDR2 are SGHTA and FQGNSA. This CDR3 comprises 15 residues. CDR3 in amino acids: CASSLVGTGPFEQYF. In DNA, the CDR3 is TGTGCCAGCAGCTTAGTTGGGACAGGGCCATTTGAGCAGTACTTC.

This chain joins TRBV28 and TRBJ1-2; 10 bases fit TRBD1. The CDR3 consists of 14 residues. The V segment lost 2 bases and the J segment 6 bases; nucleotides outside the gene matches: 3. Germline V gene sequence: CDR1 MDHEN, CDR2 SYDVKM. CDR3 nucleotide sequence: TGTGCCAGCAGTTTAGTCGGGACAGGGGATGGCTACACCTTC. It specifies CASSLVGTGDGYTF.

V usage is TRBV6-1 and J usage is TRBJ1-2; 9 bases match TRBD1. This CDR3 region has 14 residues. The V and J ends lost 6 bases and 7 bases, in that order; junction bases with no gene match: 9. CDR1 and CDR2 from the germline V gene are MNHNS and SASEGT. In DNA, the CDR3 is TGTGCCAGCAGACCCTCGACAGGGGGTATTGGCTACACCTTC. It encodes CASRPSTGGIGYTF.

The table lists this clone with a few counts. The V and J genes are TRBV9 and TRBJ2-7; 9 nucleotides match TRBD1. The trim removed 1 base at V and 6 bases at J, leaving 11 bases unmatched. This CDR3 is built from 16 residues. CDR1 and CDR2 (germline): SGDLS, YYNGEE. CDR3: CASSVQPGQGGREQYF. CDR3 coding DNA: TGTGCCAGCAGCGTACAGCCGGGACAGGGAGGTCGCGAGCAGTACTTC.

This CDR3 reads CASSLLHWQLNQPQHF. CDR3 in DNA: TGTGCCAGCAGCTTATTGCACTGGCAGCTTAATCAGCCCCAGCATTTT. The rearrangement joins TRBV7-2 to TRBJ1-5; D remains unclear. CDR1 SGHTA and CDR2 FQGNSA come from the germline V gene. CDR3 length: 16 residues. Trimming shortened V by 2 bases and J by 4 bases, and 15 bases separated the two germline ends.

The gene calls are TRBV4-2 and TRBJ2-1; 10 nucleotides match TRBD2. This CDR3 has 14 amino acids. The germline V gene encodes CDR1 LGHNA and CDR2 YNFKEQ. The ends lost 7 bases at V and 6 bases at J; junction bases unmatched: 6. The CDR3 DNA is TGTGCCAGCAAGCTAGCGGGAGTCTCCAATGAGCAGTTCTTC. Its protein product is CASKLAGVSNEQFF.

The chain recombines TRBV11-2 with TRBJ2-7; D not certain. This CDR3 comprises 17 residues. Germline CDR1 SGHAT, CDR2 FQNNGV. Trimming took off 3 bases at V and 0 bases at J, with 18 bases between the two ends. CDR3 coding DNA: TGTGCCAGCAGCTTTATCGCGTCTCCATCCTTCTCCTACGAGCAGTACTTC. It encodes CASSFIASPSFSYEQYF.

This clone appeared once. The J gene is TRBJ1-5, the V gene TRBV23-1; 7 bases are a match to TRBD1. TRBV23-1 is flagged as an ORF with uncertain function. J gave up 3 bases and V 5 bases, and 10 bases lay outside the gene matches. The CDR3 is 16 residues long. CDR3 residues: CASSRGPGGANQPQHF. The CDR3 DNA sequence: TGCGCCAGCAGTAGGGGGCCCGGAGGGGCCAATCAGCCCCAGCATTTT.

The chain carries TRBV7-2 and TRBJ1-2; D remains ambiguous. CDR3 length: 16 amino acids. Trimming pared 1 base from V and 2 bases from J, leaving 14 bases between. Germline V CDR1 and CDR2: SGHTA, FQGNSA. The CDR3 DNA is TGTGCCAGCAGCTTAGGCCGGGTGACTGGGAACTATGGCTACACCTTC. It is translated as CASSLGRVTGNYGYTF.

V is TRBV28 and J is TRBJ1-5, with no clear D. Between the trimmed V and J ends, which lost 6 bases and 0 bases, there was a span of 18 bases. This CDR3 region has 17 residues. Germline V gene data show CDR1 as MDHEN and CDR2 as SYDVKM. Here the CDR3 DNA reads TGTGCCAGCAGCCTCGCGGGTGAGAGACCTAGCAATCAGCCCCAGCATTTT. Its protein product is CASSLAGERPSNQPQHF.

With respect to this clone: Germline is not matched at one junction end, which may reflect a read error. V gene TRBV30 combines with J gene TRBJ1-5; D remains ambiguous. This CDR3 region has 14 residues. Germline lookup yields CDR1 GTSNPN and CDR2 SVGIG (reference sequence). This chain's CDR3 is CAWGVQESHQPQHF. The DNA for the CDR3 is TGTGCCTGGGGTGTACAAGAGAGCCATCAGCCCCAGCATTTT.

The chain links TRBV6-5 to TRBJ1-1; D call uncertain. The CDR3 has 13 residues. The V end was cut by 1 base, the J end by 1 base, with 4 bases between. Germline CDR1 and CDR2: MNHEY and SVGAGI. DNA for the CDR3: TGTGCCAGCAGTTACTATCAGAACACTGAAGCTTTCTTT. This sequence encodes CASSYYQNTEAFF.

The V and J genes are TRBV11-2 and TRBJ2-1; D not certain. Germline CDR1 is SGHAT and CDR2 is FQNNGV. The CDR3 consists of 12 residues. V was clipped by 6 bases and J by 10 bases, with 13 bases between them. The DNA of the CDR3 is TGTGCCAGCAGTCTAAGACCCACAGAGCAGTTCTTC. It translates to CASSLRPTEQFF.

The CDR3 region is CASSSLTLAGGNTIYF. As DNA, the CDR3 is TGTGCCAGCAGCTCCCTGACCCTGGCGGGTGGAAACACCATATATTTT. This chain joins TRBV7-8 and TRBJ1-3, with D unresolved. The CDR3 has 16 residues. Germline V gene lookup returns CDR1 SGHVS and CDR2 FQNEAQ. V was pared by 4 bases and J by 3 bases, with 16 bases between.

The V gene is TRBV6-5, the J gene TRBJ2-1; TRBD2 agrees at 8 bases. This CDR3 has 14 residues. The V and J ends lost 3 bases and 4 bases, in that order; junction bases with no gene match: 2. Germline V CDR1 and CDR2: MNHEY, SVGAGI. The CDR3 nucleotides read TGTGCCAGCAGTTATAGCGGGATGTACAATGAGCAGTTCTTC. Its translation: CASSYSGMYNEQFF.

The chain links TRBV6-6 to TRBJ2-7, with a possible D match to TRBD2 (5 bases). The CDR3 totals 13 residues. V lost 6 bases to trimming and J lost 0 bases, with 9 bases between them. Per germline, CDR1 MNHNY and CDR2 SVGAGI (reference sequence). In DNA, the CDR3 is TGTGCCAGCAGGAGGGCGGGCTCCTACGAGCAGTACTTC. Translating it yields CASRRAGSYEQYF.

This clone was recorded a few times. The V call is TRBV5-1, the J call TRBJ2-1; 8 nucleotides line up with TRBD1. This CDR3 has 15 amino acids. Trimming removed 0 bases from V and 9 bases from J; junction bases left unmatched: 8. The V gene's germline CDR1 is SGHRS and CDR2 YFSETQ. CDR3 nucleotide sequence: TGCGCCAGCAGCTTGGACCTCAGGGGGCAGGGTGAGCAGTTCTTC. It specifies CASSLDLRGQGEQFF. The entire variable domain, with the rest obtained from reference TRBV5-1 and TRBJ2-1, is as follows: KAGVTQTPRYLIKTRGQQVTLSCSPISGHRSVSWYQQTPGQGLQFLFEYFSETQRNKGNFPGRFSGRQFSNSRSEMNVSTLELGDSALYLCASSLDLRGQGEQFFGPGTRLTVL.

This rearrangement joins TRBV7-9 to TRBJ1-6, with D possibly TRBD1 on 6 matching bases. The CDR3 has 14 residues. CDR1 is SEHNR and CDR2 is FQNEAQ in the germline V gene (reference sequence). The ends were cut back, 5 bases at V and 6 bases at J, with 11 bases in the middle. CDR3: CASSPRTVNSPLHF. The DNA for the CDR3 is TGTGCCAGCAGCCCAAGGACAGTTAATTCACCCCTCCACTTT.

The chain carries TRBV29-1 and TRBJ2-5; D is perhaps TRBD1 (6 bases). The closer fit of TRBJ2-7 to the DNA end suggests the J call may be wrong. The CDR3 is made up of 12 amino acids. Per germline, CDR1 SQVTM and CDR2 ANQGSEA. CDR3 nucleotides: TGCAGCGTTACGATACAGGGAGACGAGCAGTACTTC. Translating gives CSVTIQGDEQYF.

J is TRBJ2-2 and V is TRBV7-3; D remains ambiguous. The V gene lost 3 bases and the J gene lost 1 base, with 6 bases spanning the gap. Germline V gene lookup returns CDR1 SGHTA and CDR2 FQGTGA. The CDR3 is 14 residues long. Here the CDR3 reads CASSFAVNTGELFF. CDR3 DNA: TGTGCCAGCAGCTTCGCGGTGAACACCGGGGAGCTGTTTTTT.

The rearrangement links TRBV4-2 to TRBJ2-1; maybe TRBD2 (6 bases). The CDR3 sequence is 18 residues long. Germline V gives CDR1 LGHNA, CDR2 YNFKEQ. Trimming shortened V by 4 bases and J by 0 bases, and 19 bases separated the two germline ends. CDR3 in DNA: TGTGCCAGCAGCCTCCAGGCAGCCCCGGGACTCTCCTACAATGAGCAGTTCTTC. Amino acid sequence: CASSLQAAPGLSYNEQFF.

As to this clone: Other DNA sequences within the sample encode an identical CDR3. J is TRBJ2-5 and V is TRBV7-9; D uncertain. The germline CDR1 and CDR2 sequences are SEHNR and FQNEAQ (reference sequence). V was shortened by 2 bases and J by 5 bases, with 6 bases between the two germline ends. The CDR3 sequence is 12 residues long. The CDR3, as DNA: TGTGCCAGCAGCTTAAGAGGCGAGACCCAGTACTTC. It translates to CASSLRGETQYF.